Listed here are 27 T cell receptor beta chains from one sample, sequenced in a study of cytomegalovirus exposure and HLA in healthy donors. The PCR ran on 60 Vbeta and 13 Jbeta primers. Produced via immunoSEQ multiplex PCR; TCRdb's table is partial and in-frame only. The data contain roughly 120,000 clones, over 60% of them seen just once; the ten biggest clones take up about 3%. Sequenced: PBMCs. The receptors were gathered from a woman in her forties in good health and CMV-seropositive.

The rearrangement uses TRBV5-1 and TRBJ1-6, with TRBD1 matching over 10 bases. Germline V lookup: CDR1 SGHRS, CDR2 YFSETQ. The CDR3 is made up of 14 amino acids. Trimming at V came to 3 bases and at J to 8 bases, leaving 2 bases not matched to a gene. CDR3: CASSWTGGDSPLHF. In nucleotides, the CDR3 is TGCGCCAGCAGCTGGACAGGGGGTGATTCACCCCTCCACTTT.

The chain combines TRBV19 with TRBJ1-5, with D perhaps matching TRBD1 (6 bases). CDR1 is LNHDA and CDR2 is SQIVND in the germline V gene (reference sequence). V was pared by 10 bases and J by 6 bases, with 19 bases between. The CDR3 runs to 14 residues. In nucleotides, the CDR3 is TGTGCCACCAAGGGGGTGACAGAATCTCAGCCCCAGCATTTT. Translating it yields CATKGVTESQPQHF. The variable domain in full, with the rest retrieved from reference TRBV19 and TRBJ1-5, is DGGITQSPKYLFRKEGQNVTLSCEQNLNHDAMYWYRQDPGQGLRLIYYSQIVNDFQKGDIAEGYSVSREKKESFPLTVTSAQKNPTAFYLCATKGVTESQPQHFGDGTRLSIL.

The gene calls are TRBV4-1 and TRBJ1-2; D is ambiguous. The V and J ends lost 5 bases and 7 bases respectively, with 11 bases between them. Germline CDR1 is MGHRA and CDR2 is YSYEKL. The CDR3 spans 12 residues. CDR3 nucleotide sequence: TGCGCCAGCAGCAGCGTAGGTGGTGGCTACACCTTC. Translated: CASSSVGGGYTF.

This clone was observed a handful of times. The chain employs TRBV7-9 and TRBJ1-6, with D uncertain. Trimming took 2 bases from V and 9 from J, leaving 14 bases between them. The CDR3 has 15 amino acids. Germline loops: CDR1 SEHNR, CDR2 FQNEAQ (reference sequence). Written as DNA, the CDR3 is TGTGCCAGCAGCTTAAGTGGTCTGGGCACTTCACCCCTCCACTTT. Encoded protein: CASSLSGLGTSPLHF.

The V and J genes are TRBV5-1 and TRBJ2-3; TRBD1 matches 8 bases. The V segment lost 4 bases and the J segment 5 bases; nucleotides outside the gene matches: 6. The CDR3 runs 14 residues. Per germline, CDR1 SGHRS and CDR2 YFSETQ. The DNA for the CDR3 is TGCGCCAGCAGCGCCAGGGGGCAGGGAGATACGCAGTATTTT. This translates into CASSARGQGDTQYF.

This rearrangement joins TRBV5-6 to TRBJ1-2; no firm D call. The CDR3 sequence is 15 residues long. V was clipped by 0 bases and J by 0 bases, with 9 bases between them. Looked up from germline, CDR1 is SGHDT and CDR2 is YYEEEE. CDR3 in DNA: TGTGCCAGCAGCTTGGGTGTGAGCGCTAACTATGGCTACACCTTC. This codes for CASSLGVSANYGYTF. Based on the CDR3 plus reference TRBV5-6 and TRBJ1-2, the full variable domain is DAGVTQSPTHLIKTRGQQVTLRCSPKSGHDTVSWYQQALGQGPQFIFQYYEEEERQRGNFPDRFSGHQFPNYSSELNVNALLLGDSALYLCASSLGVSANYGYTFGSGTRLTVV.

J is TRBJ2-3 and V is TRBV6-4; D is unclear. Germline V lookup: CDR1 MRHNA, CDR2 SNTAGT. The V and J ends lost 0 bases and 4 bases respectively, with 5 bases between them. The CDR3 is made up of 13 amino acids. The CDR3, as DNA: TGTGCCAGCAGTGACTCGGAGTCAGATACGCAGTATTTT. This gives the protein CASSDSESDTQYF.

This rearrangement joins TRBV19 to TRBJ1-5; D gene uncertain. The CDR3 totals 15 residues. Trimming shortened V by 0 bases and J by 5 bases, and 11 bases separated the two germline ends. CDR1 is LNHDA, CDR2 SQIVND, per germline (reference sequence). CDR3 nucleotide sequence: TGTGCCAGTAGTATAGATCTGAGGAACCATCAGCCCCAGCATTTT. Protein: CASSIDLRNHQPQHF.

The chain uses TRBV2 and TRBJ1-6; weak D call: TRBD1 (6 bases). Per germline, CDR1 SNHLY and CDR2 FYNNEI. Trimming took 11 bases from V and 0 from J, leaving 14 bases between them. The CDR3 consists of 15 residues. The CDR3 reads CAGRTASSYNSPLHF. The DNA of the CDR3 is TGTGCCGGAAGGACAGCGAGCTCCTATAATTCACCCCTCCACTTT.

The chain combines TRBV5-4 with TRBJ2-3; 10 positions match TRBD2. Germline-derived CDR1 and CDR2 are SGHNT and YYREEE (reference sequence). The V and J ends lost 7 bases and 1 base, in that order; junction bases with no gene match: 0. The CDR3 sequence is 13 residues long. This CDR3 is CASGTSGTDTQYF. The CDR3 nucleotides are TGTGCCAGCGGGACTAGCGGCACAGATACGCAGTATTTT.

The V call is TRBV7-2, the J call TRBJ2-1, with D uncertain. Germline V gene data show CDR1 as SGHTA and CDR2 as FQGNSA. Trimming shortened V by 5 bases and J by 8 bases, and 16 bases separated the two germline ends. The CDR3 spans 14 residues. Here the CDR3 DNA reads TGTGCCAGCAGCCCGCAGGTAATAGGTCATGAGCAGTTCTTC. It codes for CASSPQVIGHEQFF. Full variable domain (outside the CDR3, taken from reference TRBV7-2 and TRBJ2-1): GAGVSQSPSNKVTEKGKDVELRCDPISGHTALYWYRQSLGQGLEFLIYFQGNSAPDKSGLPSDRFSAERTGGSVSTLTIQRTQQEDSAVYLCASSPQVIGHEQFFGPGTRLTVL.

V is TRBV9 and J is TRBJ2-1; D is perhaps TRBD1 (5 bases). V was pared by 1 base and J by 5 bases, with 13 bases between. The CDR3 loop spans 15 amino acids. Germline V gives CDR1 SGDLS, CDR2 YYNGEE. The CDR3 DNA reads TGTGCCAGCAGCGTATCGGCCAGGGTCCACAATGAGCAGTTCTTC. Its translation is CASSVSARVHNEQFF.

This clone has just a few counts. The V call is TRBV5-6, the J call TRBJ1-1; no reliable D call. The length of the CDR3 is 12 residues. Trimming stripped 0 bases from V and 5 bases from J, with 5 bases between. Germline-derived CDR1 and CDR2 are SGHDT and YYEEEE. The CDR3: CASSLGQTEAFF. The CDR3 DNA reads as TGTGCCAGCAGCTTGGGGCAGACTGAAGCTTTCTTT.

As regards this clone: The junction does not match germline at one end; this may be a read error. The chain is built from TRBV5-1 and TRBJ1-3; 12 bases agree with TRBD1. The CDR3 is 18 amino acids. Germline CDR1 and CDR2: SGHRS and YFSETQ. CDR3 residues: CASNLAGTGGISGNTIYF. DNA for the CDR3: TGCGCCAGCAACTTGGCCGGGACAGGGGGCATATCTGGAAACACCATATATTTT.

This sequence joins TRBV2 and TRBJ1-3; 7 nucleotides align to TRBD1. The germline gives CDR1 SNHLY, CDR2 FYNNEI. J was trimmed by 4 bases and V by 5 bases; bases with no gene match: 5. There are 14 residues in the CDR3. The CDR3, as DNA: TGTGCCAGCAGTCGACAGGGCTTCGGAAACACCATATATTTT. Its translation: CASSRQGFGNTIYF.

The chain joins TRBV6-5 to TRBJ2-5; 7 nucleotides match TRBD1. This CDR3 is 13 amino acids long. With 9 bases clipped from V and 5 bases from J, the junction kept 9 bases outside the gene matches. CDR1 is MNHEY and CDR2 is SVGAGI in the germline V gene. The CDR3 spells CASRRGRSETQYF. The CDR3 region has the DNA TGTGCCAGTCGTAGGGGGCGATCGGAGACCCAGTACTTC.

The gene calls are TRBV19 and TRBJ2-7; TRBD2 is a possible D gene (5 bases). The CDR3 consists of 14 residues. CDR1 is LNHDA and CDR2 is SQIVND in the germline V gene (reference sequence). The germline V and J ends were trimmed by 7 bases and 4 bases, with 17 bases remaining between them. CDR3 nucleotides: TGTGCCAGTACCCACAACGGGAAACCGTACGAGCAGTACTTC. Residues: CASTHNGKPYEQYF. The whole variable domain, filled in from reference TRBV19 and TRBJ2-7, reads DGGITQSPKYLFRKEGQNVTLSCEQNLNHDAMYWYRQDPGQGLRLIYYSQIVNDFQKGDIAEGYSVSREKKESFPLTVTSAQKNPTAFYLCASTHNGKPYEQYFGPGTRLTVT.

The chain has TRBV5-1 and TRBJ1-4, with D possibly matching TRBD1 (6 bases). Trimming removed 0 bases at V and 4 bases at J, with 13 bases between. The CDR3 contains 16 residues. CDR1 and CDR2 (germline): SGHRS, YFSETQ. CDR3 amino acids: CASSLDWTVINEKLFF. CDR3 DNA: TGCGCCAGCAGCTTGGACTGGACAGTAATTAATGAAAAACTGTTTTTT.

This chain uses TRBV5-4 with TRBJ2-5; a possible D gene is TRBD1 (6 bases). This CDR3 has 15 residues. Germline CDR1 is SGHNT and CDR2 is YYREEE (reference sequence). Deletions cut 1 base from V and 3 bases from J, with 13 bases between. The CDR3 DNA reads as TGTGCCAGCAGCTTGTCTGGGACAACCAAAGAGACCCAGTACTTC. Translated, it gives CASSLSGTTKETQYF.

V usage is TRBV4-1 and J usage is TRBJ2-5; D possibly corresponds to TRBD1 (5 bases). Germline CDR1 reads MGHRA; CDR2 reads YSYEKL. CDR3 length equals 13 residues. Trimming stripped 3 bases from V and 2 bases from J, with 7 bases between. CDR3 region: CASSHQGQETQYF. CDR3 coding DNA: TGCGCCAGCAGCCACCAGGGTCAAGAGACCCAGTACTTC.

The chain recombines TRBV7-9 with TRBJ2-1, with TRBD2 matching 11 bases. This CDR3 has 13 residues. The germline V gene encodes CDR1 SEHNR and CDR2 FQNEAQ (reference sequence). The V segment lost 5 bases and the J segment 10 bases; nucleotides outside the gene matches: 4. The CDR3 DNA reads TGTGCCAGCAGCACCGGACTAGCGGGCGAGCAGTTCTTC. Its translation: CASSTGLAGEQFF. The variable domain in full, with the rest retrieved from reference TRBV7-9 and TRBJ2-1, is DTGVSQNPRHKITKRGQNVTFRCDPISEHNRLYWYRQTLGQGPEFLTYFQNEAQLEKSRLLSDRFSAERPKGSFSTLEIQRTEQGDSAMYLCASSTGLAGEQFFGPGTRLTVL.

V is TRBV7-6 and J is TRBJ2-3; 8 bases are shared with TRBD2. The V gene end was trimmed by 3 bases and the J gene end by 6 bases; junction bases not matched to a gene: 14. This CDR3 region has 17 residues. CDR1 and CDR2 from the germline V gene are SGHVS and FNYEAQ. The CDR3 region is CASSFEMGREVGDTQYF. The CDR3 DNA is TGTGCCAGCAGCTTCGAAATGGGGCGGGAGGTCGGGGATACGCAGTATTTT.

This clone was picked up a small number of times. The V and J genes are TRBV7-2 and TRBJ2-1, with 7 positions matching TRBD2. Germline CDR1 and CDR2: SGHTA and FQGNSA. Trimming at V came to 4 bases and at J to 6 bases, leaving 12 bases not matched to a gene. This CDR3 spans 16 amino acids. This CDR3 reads CASSSEGLLGGNEQFF. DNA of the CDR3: TGTGCCAGCAGCTCCGAGGGACTACTCGGCGGCAATGAGCAGTTCTTC. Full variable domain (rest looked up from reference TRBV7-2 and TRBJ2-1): GAGVSQSPSNKVTEKGKDVELRCDPISGHTALYWYRQSLGQGLEFLIYFQGNSAPDKSGLPSDRFSAERTGGSVSTLTIQRTQQEDSAVYLCASSSEGLLGGNEQFFGPGTRLTVL.

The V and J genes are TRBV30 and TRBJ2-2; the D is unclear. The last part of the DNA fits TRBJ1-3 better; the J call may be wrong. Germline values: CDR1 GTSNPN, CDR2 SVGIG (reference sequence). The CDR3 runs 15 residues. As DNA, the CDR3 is TGTGCCTGGAGTGTAGGGCGGGCTTCTGGAAACACCATATATTTT. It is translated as CAWSVGRASGNTIYF.

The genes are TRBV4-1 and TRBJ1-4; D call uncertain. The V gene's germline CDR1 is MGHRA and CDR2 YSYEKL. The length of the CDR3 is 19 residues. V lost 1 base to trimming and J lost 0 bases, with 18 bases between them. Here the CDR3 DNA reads TGCGCCAGCAGCCAAGTTGCGGGAAAGGATTGGGCAACTAATGAAAAACTGTTTTTT. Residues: CASSQVAGKDWATNEKLFF.

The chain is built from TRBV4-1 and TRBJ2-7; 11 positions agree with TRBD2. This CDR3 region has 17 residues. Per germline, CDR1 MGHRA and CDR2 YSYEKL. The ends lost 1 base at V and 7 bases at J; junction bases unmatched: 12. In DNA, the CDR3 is TGCGCCAGCAGCCAAGGGTCGGCTAGCGGGAGGTCGGGGGAGCAGTACTTC. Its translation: CASSQGSASGRSGEQYF.

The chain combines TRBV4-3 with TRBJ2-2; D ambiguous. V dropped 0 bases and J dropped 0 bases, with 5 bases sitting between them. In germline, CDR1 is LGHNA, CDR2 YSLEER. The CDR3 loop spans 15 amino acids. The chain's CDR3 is CASSQDSANTGELFF. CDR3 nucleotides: TGCGCCAGCAGCCAAGACAGTGCGAACACCGGGGAGCTGTTTTTT.